Listed below are T cell receptor beta chains from one sample, sequenced in a study of STAT3 mutations in large granular lymphocyte leukemia. The method was immunoSEQ multiplex PCR; TCRdb's version includes in-frame clones alone and lacks a portion of them. This table has about 3,500 clones, 74% appearing once. The sequenced sample consisted of peripheral blood mononuclear cells. The source of these receptors is a man in his 60s with T-cell large granular lymphocyte leukemia. Some clones in this sample may be carry-over from other donors' samples. The CDR3 runs from the conserved cysteine through the conserved F or W. D genes are given only for firm matches. The size entry is marked missing in some rows and otherwise reads once, few, many or a size class.

abundance	v_gene	d_gene	j_gene	CDR3nt	CDR3aa
NA	TRBV7-9	NA	TRBJ1-4	TGTGCCAGCAGCTTAATGGGAGGGACCAATGAAAAACTGTTTTTT	CASSLMGGTNEKLFF
few	TRBV29-1	NA	TRBJ1-5	TGCAGCGGGGGGTCCTCGCAGGATCAGCCCCAGCATTTT	CSGGSSQDQPQHF
NA	TRBV27	NA	TRBJ2-7	TGTGCCAGCAGTTTAATGGGTTACGAGCAGTACTTC	CASSLMGYEQYF
NA	TRBV7-2	TRBD1	TRBJ1-2	TGTGCCAGCAGCCCACGATCGGGGACAGGCACCTACTATGGCTACACCTTC	CASSPRSGTGTYYGYTF
NA	TRBV14	TRBD1	TRBJ2-5	TGTGCCAGCCAGGGTCCCGGGACAGGGGAAGAGACCCAGTACTTC	CASQGPGTGEETQYF
NA	TRBV5-6	NA	TRBJ1-5	TGTGCCAGCAGCTTCTCCGGGGGGCAGCCCCAGCATTTT	CASSFSGGQPQHF
NA	TRBV6-5	NA	TRBJ1-1	TGTGCCAGCAGTTTAAGCCGGGACTTAAACACTGAAGCTTTCTTT	CASSLSRDLNTEAFF
NA	TRBV5-1	TRBD1	TRBJ1-2	TGCGCCAGCAGCCCGAATCCGGGACAGAACTATGGCTACACCTTC	CASSPNPGQNYGYTF
NA	TRBV2	NA	TRBJ2-3	TGTGCCAGCAGAAAGACAGGTCCTAGTGCAGATACGCAGTATTTT	CASRKTGPSADTQYF
few	TRBV19	NA	TRBJ2-7	TGTGCCAGCAGAGACTCTTTCCAGACCTACGAGCAGTACTTC	CASRDSFQTYEQYF
NA	TRBV7-8	TRBD1	TRBJ1-2	TGTGCCAGCAGCTTTCGGACAGGGAATGGCTACACCTTC	CASSFRTGNGYTF
NA	TRBV30	TRBD2	TRBJ2-3	TGTGCCTGGACCGAGCGGGAGTCAGTAGATACGCAGTATTTT	CAWTERESVDTQYF
NA	TRBV27	TRBD2	TRBJ2-1	TGTGCCAGCAGATTCGGCGGCGGGAGCCCCTACAATGAGCAGTTCTTC	CASRFGGGSPYNEQFF
once	TRBV11-2	TRBD2	TRBJ2-3	TGTGCCAGCAGCACCCGCCGGACTAGCGGGGCCGTCAGCCCAGATACGCAGTATTTT	CASSTRRTSGAVSPDTQYF
NA	TRBV19	TRBD1	TRBJ1-2	TGTGCCAGTAGTTCAGGTCGGGACAGGGAGAAAGTGGATGGCTACACCTTC	CASSSGRDREKVDGYTF
few	TRBV6-5	TRBD1	TRBJ1-1	TGTGCCAGCAGCCGGGGACAGGGGAAGACTGAAGCTTTCTTT	CASSRGQGKTEAFF
NA	TRBV5-1	NA	TRBJ2-7	TGCGCCAGCAGCTTGCCCACCTTGGGATTAGGCGAGCAGTACTTC	CASSLPTLGLGEQYF
NA	TRBV18	TRBD1	TRBJ2-3	TGTGCCAGCTCATCTGTGGGACAGGGCACAGATACGCAGTATTTT	CASSSVGQGTDTQYF
NA	TRBV29-1	TRBD1	TRBJ1-5	TGCAGCGTTACGACAGGGGGTCAGCCCCAGCATTTT	CSVTTGGQPQHF
NA	TRBV7-2	NA	TRBJ2-5	TGTGCCAGCAGCTACCAGACAGACCCCCCGACCCAGTACTTC	CASSYQTDPPTQYF
NA	TRBV5-1	NA	TRBJ1-1	TGCGCCAGCAGCCCGGACAGAGCGAACACTGAAGCTTTCTTT	CASSPDRANTEAFF
NA	TRBV18	TRBD2	TRBJ2-3	TGTGCCAGCTCACTTACAATAGCGGGAGGGCCAGATACGCAGTATTTT	CASSLTIAGGPDTQYF
NA	TRBV5-6	NA	TRBJ2-7	TGTGCCAGCAGCTTTGGACGGGCGAGCCACGAGCAGTACTTC	CASSFGRASHEQYF
NA	TRBV18	TRBD2	TRBJ2-3	TGTGCCAGCTCACCCAGACTAGCGGGAGCTGGCACAGATACGCAGTATTTT	CASSPRLAGAGTDTQYF
NA	TRBV6-5	TRBD2	TRBJ2-1	TGTGCCAGCAGTTCGGGACTAGAGGGTTCCAATGAGCAGTTCTTC	CASSSGLEGSNEQFF
once	TRBV4-3	NA	TRBJ2-7	TGCGCCAGCAGCCAAGTTAGGGACTCATACTACGAGCAGTACTTC	CASSQVRDSYYEQYF
NA	TRBV18	TRBD2	TRBJ2-1	TGTGCCAGCTCACCATTCGGACTAGCGCCCTTCGGGGATGAGCAGTTCTTC	CASSPFGLAPFGDEQFF
NA	TRBV10-2	NA	TRBJ1-1	TGCGCCAGCAGTAGACCCGGGATGAACACTGAAGCTTTCTTT	CASSRPGMNTEAFF
NA	TRBV5-1	NA	TRBJ1-3	TGCGCCAGCAGCTTGAGGGGTGACAGCTTCTCTGGAAACACCATATATTTT	CASSLRGDSFSGNTIYF
few	TRBV5-5	NA	TRBJ2-7	TGTGCCAGCAGCTTGGAGCAGGGGAACGAGCAGTACTTC	CASSLEQGNEQYF
NA	TRBV27	NA	TRBJ2-3	TGTGCCAGCAGTAGGGACACCCTCACAGATACGCAGTATTTT	CASSRDTLTDTQYF
NA	TRBV27	TRBD2	TRBJ2-1	TGTGCCAGCAAAAGAGCGGGAGGCCACAATGAGCAGTTCTTC	CASKRAGGHNEQFF
once	TRBV18	TRBD2	TRBJ2-1	TGTGCCAGCTCCCCGCGGGAGAATGAGCAGTTCTTC	CASSPRENEQFF
NA	TRBV5-4	TRBD2	TRBJ2-3	TGTGCCAGCAGCTTGGTCGGGAGGGCCCGGATAGATACGCAGTATTTT	CASSLVGRARIDTQYF
medium-sized	TRBV28	TRBD1	TRBJ1-1	TGTGCCAGCAGCGCCGACAGGGTCGACGCTGAAGCTTTCTTT	CASSADRVDAEAFF
NA	TRBV7-2	TRBD1	TRBJ2-7	TGTGCCAGCAGCTTGGAGGGGACAGGTTTCTACGAGCAGTACTTC	CASSLEGTGFYEQYF
few	TRBV10-3	TRBD1	TRBJ2-7	TGTGCCATCAGGGGGGACAGGGGAAACTACGAGCAGTACTTC	CAIRGDRGNYEQYF
NA	TRBV13	TRBD2	TRBJ2-1	TGTGCCAGCAAGACTAGCGGATACAATGAGCAGTTCTTC	CASKTSGYNEQFF
NA	TRBV1	NA	TRBJ2-7	TGCACCAGCAGGTTACAGCTCACCTTCTACGAGCAGTACTTC	CTSRLQLTFYEQYF
NA	TRBV4-1	NA	TRBJ1-4	TGCGCCAGCAGCCCACAGGGTCTTGAGGCAGAAAAACTGTTTTTT	CASSPQGLEAEKLFF
NA	TRBV6-5	TRBD1	TRBJ1-5	TGTGCCAGCAGTTACGACAGGGAAGAGCCCCAGCATTTT	CASSYDREEPQHF
few	TRBV5-4	TRBD1	TRBJ1-1	TGTGCCAGCAGACCAGGGGGGAACACTGAAGCTTTCTTT	CASRPGGNTEAFF
few	TRBV9	NA	TRBJ1-4	TGTGCCAGCAGCGTAGGGGCCGTGGCCGGGGGATATGAAAAACTGTTTTTT	CASSVGAVAGGYEKLFF
NA	TRBV30	NA	TRBJ2-1	TGTGCCTGGAGTAGGAAGAATGAGCAGTTCTTC	CAWSRKNEQFF
NA	TRBV6-6	TRBD1	TRBJ1-4	TGTGCCAGCAGTTACCGACAGGGGAATGAAAAACTGTTTTTT	CASSYRQGNEKLFF
NA	TRBV7-2	NA	TRBJ1-1	TGTGCCAGCAGCACAGGTGGCACTGAAGCTTTCTTT	CASSTGGTEAFF
NA	TRBV18	NA	TRBJ2-1	TGTGCCAGCTCCCCGACGGTCGGTGAGCAGTTCTTC	CASSPTVGEQFF
NA	TRBV18	NA	TRBJ2-7	TGTGCCAGCTCACCACAGGCGAATCTCTACGAGCAGTACTTC	CASSPQANLYEQYF
once	TRBV15	TRBD1	TRBJ1-2	TGTGCCACCAGCACCCCGGGGACAGGATTAATCTCGTATGGCTACACCTTC	CATSTPGTGLISYGYTF
NA	TRBV5-1	NA	TRBJ1-3	TGCGCCAGCAGCCCGACCAGGGTCCGCTCTGGAAACACCATATATTTT	CASSPTRVRSGNTIYF
NA	TRBV4-1	NA	TRBJ2-5	TGCGCCAGCAGCCAAGAGGGAGAAGAGACCCAGTACTTC	CASSQEGEETQYF
NA	TRBV4-3	NA	TRBJ1-5	TGCGCCAGCAGCCAAGATAATGACATCTACGATCAGCCCCAGCATTTT	CASSQDNDIYDQPQHF
medium-sized	TRBV4-3	TRBD2	TRBJ2-7	TGCGCCAGCAGCGAGTCGATTGGGACTAGCGGGAACCACGAGCAGTACTTC	CASSESIGTSGNHEQYF
NA	TRBV2	TRBD1	TRBJ2-7	TGTGCCAGCAGTAGGGGGACAGGGATAAACGAGCAGTACTTC	CASSRGTGINEQYF
NA	TRBV18	TRBD1	TRBJ2-5	TGTGCCAGCTCACCAACAAGACAGGGAAAAGAGACCCAGTACTTC	CASSPTRQGKETQYF
NA	TRBV29-1	TRBD2	TRBJ2-1	TGCAGCGTTGAAGTAGCGGGAGGACTCCACAATGAGCAGTTCTTC	CSVEVAGGLHNEQFF
NA	TRBV19	NA	TRBJ2-7	TGTGCCAGTAGTGACAGCTCCTACGAGCAGTACTTC	CASSDSSYEQYF